This TCR beta chain was sequenced during a study of blood T cell repertoires in COVID-19. Study details: COVID-19 samples, acute and convalescent, were from the United States, Italy and Spain. From T cells, B-cell-depleted T cells, or PBMCs came the material, which was cDNA or gDNA.

The CDR3 is 14 residues long. V was trimmed by 4 bases and J by 5 bases, leaving 15 bases between them. The V gene's germline CDR1 is SGHKS and CDR2 YYEKEE (reference sequence). Clones were sequenced by immunoSEQ multiplex PCR, and TCRdb holds only the in-frame ones, with some missing. The repertoire has around 480,000 clones, around 88% of them found once; the top ten carry 10% to 15%. Sequenced sample: peripheral blood. This rearrangement joins TRBV5-5 to TRBJ1-2; tentative D call: TRBD1 (6 bases). The source of this sequence is a woman in her 50s with COVID-19, enrolled during active disease. The CDR3 protein is CASSPEQGWYGYTF. In DNA form, the CDR3 reads TGTGCCAGCAGCCCTGAACAGGGCTGGTATGGCTACACCTTC.